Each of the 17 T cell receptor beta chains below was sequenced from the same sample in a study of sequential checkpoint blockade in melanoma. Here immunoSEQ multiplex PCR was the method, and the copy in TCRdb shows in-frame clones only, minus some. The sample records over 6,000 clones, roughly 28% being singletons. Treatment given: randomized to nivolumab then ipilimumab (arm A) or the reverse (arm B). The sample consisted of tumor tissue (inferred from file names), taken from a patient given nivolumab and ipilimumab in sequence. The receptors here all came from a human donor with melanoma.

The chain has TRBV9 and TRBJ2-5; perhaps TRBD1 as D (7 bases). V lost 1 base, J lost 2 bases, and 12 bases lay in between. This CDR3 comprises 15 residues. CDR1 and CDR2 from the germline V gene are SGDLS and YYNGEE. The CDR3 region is CASSVQAGGQETQYF. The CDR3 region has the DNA TGTGCCAGCAGCGTACAGGCAGGGGGGCAAGAGACCCAGTACTTC. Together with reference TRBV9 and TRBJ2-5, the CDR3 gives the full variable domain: DSGVTQTPKHLITATGQRVTLRCSPRSGDLSVYWYQQSLDQGLQFLIQYYNGEERAKGNILERFSAQQFPDLHSELNLSSLELGDSALYFCASSVQAGGQETQYFGPGTRLLVL.

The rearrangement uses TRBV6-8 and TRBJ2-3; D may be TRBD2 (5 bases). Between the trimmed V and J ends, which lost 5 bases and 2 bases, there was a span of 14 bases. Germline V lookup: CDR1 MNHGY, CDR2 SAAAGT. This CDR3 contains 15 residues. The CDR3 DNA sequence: TGTGCCAGCAGTGAGAGCGGCCTCAACACAGATACGCAGTATTTT. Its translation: CASSESGLNTDTQYF.

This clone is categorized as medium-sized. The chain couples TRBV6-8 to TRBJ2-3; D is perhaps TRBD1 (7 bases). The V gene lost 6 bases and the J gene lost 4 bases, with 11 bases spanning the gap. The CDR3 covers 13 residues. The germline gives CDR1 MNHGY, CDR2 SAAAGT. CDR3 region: CASSSGGPDTQYF. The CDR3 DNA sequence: TGTGCCAGCAGCTCAGGGGGGCCAGATACGCAGTATTTT.

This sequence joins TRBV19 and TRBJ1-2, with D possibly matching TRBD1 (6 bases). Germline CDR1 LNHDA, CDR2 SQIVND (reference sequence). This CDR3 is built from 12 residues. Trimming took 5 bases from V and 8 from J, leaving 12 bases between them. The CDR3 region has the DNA TGTGCCAGTAGTCGGGGGGCGAGAGGCTACACCTTC. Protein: CASSRGARGYTF.

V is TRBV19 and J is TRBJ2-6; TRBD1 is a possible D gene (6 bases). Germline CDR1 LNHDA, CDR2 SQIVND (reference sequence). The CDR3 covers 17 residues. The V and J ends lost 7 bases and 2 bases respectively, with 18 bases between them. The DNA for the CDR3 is TGTGCCAGTACTCGGGACAAGGTTGTCGCTGGGGCCAACGTCCTGACTTTC. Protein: CASTRDKVVAGANVLTF.

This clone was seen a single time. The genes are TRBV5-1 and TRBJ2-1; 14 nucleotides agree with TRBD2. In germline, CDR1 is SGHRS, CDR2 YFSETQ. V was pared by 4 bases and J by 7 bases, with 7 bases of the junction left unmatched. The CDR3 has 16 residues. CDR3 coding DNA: TGCGCCAGCAGCAGCGATGGACTAGCGGGAGGAAATGAGCAGTTCTTC. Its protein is CASSSDGLAGGNEQFF.

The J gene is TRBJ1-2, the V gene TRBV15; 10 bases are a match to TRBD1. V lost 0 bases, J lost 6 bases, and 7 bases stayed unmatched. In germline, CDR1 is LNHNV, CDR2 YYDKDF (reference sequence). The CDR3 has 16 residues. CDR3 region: CATSREGDRGLNGYTF. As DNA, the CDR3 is TGTGCCACCAGCAGAGAGGGTGACAGGGGGCTCAATGGCTACACCTTC.

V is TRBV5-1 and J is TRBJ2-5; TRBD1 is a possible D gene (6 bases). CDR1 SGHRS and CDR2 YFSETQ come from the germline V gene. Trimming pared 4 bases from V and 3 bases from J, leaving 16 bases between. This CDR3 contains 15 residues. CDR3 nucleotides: TGCGCCAGCAGCCCCGAAGACAGGACTGAAGAGACCCAGTACTTC. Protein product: CASSPEDRTEETQYF.

CDR3 coding DNA: TGTGCCAGCAACGGGCAGGGCTTCTACAATGAGCAGTTCTTC. Its translation: CASNGQGFYNEQFF. The genes are TRBV14 and TRBJ2-1; D is possibly TRBD1 (5 bases). The germline V gene encodes CDR1 SGHDN and CDR2 FVKESK. This CDR3 comprises 14 residues. Deletions cut 7 bases from V and 3 bases from J, with 13 bases between. Drawing the rest from reference TRBV14 and TRBJ2-1, the complete variable domain is EAGVTQFPSHSVIEKGQTVTLRCDPISGHDNLYWYRRVMGKEIKFLLHFVKESKQDESGMPNNRFLAERTGGTYSTLKVQPAELEDSGVYFCASNGQGFYNEQFFGPGTRLTVL.

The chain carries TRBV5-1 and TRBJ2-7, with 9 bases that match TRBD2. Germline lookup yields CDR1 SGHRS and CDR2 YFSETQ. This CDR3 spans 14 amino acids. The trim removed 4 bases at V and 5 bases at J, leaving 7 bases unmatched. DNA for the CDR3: TGCGCCAGCAGCCCGCGGGAGGGGAGGCACGAGCAGTACTTC. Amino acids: CASSPREGRHEQYF.

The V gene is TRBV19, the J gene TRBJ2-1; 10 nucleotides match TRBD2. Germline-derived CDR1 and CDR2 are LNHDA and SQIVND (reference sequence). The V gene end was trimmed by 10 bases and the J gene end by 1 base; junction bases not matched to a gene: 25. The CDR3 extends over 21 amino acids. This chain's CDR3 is CAILREARVSSGGWSYNEQFF. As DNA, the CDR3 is TGTGCCATCTTGAGGGAAGCCCGAGTATCTAGCGGGGGCTGGTCCTACAATGAGCAGTTCTTC.

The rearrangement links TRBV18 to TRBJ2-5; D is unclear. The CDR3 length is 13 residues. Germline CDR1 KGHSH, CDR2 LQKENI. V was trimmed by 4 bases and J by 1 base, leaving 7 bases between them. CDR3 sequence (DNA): TGTGCCAGCTCACGGAAGGTCCAAGAGACCCAGTACTTC. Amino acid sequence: CASSRKVQETQYF.

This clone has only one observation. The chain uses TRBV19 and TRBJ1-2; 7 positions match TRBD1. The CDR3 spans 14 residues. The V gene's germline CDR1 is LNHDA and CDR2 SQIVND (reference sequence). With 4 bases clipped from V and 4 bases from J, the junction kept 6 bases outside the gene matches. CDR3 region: CASSTRDSFYGYTF. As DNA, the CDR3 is TGTGCCAGTAGTACTCGGGACAGTTTCTATGGCTACACCTTC. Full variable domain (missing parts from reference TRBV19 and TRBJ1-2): DGGITQSPKYLFRKEGQNVTLSCEQNLNHDAMYWYRQDPGQGLRLIYYSQIVNDFQKGDIAEGYSVSREKKESFPLTVTSAQKNPTAFYLCASSTRDSFYGYTFGSGTRLTVV.

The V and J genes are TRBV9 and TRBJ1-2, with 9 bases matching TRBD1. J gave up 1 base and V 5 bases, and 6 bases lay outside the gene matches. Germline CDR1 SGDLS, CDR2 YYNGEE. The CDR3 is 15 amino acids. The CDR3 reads CASRENRGLNYGYTF. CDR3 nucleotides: TGTGCCAGCAGAGAGAACAGGGGGCTTAACTATGGCTACACCTTC. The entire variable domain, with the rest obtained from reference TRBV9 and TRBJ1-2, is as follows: DSGVTQTPKHLITATGQRVTLRCSPRSGDLSVYWYQQSLDQGLQFLIQYYNGEERAKGNILERFSAQQFPDLHSELNLSSLELGDSALYFCASRENRGLNYGYTFGSGTRLTVV.

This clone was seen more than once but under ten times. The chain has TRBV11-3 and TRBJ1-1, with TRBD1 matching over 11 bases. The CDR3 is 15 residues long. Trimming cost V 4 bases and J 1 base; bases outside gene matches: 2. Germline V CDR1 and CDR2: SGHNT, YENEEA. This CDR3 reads CASSYGQGANTEAFF. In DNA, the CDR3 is TGTGCCAGCAGCTACGGACAGGGGGCGAACACTGAAGCTTTCTTT.

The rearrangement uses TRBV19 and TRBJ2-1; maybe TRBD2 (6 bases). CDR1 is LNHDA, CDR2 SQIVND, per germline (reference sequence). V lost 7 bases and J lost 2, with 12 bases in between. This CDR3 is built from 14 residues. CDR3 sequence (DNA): TGTGCCAGTAATGCGGGAACCACCTACAATGAGCAGTTCTTC. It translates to CASNAGTTYNEQFF.

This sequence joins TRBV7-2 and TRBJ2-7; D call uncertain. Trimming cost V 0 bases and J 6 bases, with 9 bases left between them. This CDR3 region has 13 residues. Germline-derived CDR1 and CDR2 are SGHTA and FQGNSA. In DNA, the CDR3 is TGTGCCAGCAGCTTAGCATCCCAACGCGAGCAGTACTTC. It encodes CASSLASQREQYF.